The entry below describes one T cell receptor beta chain. Amplicons of TCR beta CDR3 were generated from genomic DNA by two-round multiplex PCR. Amplification during the initial PCR round employed primers specific to each TRBV and TRBJ gene. MiXCR, run by TCRdb on the multiplex PCR reads, gives a single entry per CDR3 protein. The sample yields 20,000 to 25,000 distinct CDR3 sequences, less than 50% seen once. The data were taken from a study of prognosis after radiotherapy for stage I lung cancer. CDR3 size: 14 residues. Germline V gene data show CDR1 as SGHNT and CDR2 as YENEEA. V dropped 4 bases and J dropped 4 bases, with 13 bases sitting between them.

The material was PBMCs, obtained before or after stereotactic body radiation therapy (not recorded which). The source of this sequence is a donor aged 50 or older with non-small cell lung cancer. The V and J genes are TRBV11-3 and TRBJ1-2; possibly TRBD1 for D (6 bases). This CDR3 is CASSSNTGLYGYTF. Written as DNA, the CDR3 is TGTGCCAGCAGCTCAAATACAGGGCTCTATGGCTACACCTTC.